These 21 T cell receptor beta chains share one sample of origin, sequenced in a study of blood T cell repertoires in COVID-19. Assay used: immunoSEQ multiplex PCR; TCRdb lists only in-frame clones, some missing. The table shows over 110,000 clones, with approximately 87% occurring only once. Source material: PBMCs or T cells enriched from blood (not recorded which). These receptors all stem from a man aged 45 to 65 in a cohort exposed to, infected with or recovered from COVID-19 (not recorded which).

The CDR3 spells CTSSQGTSGWNTGELFF. CDR3 coding DNA: TGCACCAGCAGCCAAGGTACAAGCGGATGGAACACCGGGGAGCTGTTTTTT. The gene calls are TRBV1 and TRBJ2-2; whether TRBD2, the table's D call, matches the DNA was not checked. TRBV1 is a pseudogene segment. The CDR3 sequence is 17 residues long.

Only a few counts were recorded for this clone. CDR3 sequence: CASSFPGYGYTF. The CDR3, as DNA: TGTGCCAGCAGCTTCCCGGGCTATGGCTACACCTTC. This chain links TRBV7-2 with TRBJ1-2; the D is unclear. The CDR3 covers 12 residues. V was cut by 3 bases and J by 4 bases, with 6 bases left in between. CDR1 and CDR2 from the germline V gene are SGHTA and FQGNSA.

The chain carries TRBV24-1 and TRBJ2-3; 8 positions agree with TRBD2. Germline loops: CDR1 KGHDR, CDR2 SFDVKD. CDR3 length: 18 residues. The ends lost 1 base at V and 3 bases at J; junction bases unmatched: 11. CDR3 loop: CATSDLGGVREVTDTQYF. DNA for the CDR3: TGTGCCACCAGTGATTTAGGAGGGGTGCGGGAGGTGACAGATACGCAGTATTTT.

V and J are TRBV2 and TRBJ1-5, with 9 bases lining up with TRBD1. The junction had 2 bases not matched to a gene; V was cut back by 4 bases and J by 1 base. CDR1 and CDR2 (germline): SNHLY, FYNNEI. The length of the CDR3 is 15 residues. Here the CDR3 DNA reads TGTGCCAGCAGTGTGGGACAGGGAAGCAATCAGCCCCAGCATTTT. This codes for CASSVGQGSNQPQHF.

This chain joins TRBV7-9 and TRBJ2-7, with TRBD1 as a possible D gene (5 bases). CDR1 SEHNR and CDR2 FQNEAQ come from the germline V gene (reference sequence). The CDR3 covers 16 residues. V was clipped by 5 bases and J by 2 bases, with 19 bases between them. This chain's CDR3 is CASSGGATPTPYEQYF. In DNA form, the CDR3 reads TGTGCCAGCAGCGGTGGGGCGACTCCTACGCCCTACGAGCAGTACTTC.

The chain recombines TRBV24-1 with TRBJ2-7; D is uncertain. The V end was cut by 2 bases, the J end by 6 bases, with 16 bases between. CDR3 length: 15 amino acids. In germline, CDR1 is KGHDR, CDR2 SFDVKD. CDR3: CATSDSPAGYAEQYF. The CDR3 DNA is TGTGCCACCAGTGATTCTCCTGCAGGCTACGCCGAGCAGTACTTC.

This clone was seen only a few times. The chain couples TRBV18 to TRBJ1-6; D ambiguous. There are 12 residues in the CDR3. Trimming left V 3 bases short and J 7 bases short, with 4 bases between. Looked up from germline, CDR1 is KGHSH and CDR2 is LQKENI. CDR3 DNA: TGTGCCAGCTCACCTGGCAATTCACCCCTCCACTTT. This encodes CASSPGNSPLHF.

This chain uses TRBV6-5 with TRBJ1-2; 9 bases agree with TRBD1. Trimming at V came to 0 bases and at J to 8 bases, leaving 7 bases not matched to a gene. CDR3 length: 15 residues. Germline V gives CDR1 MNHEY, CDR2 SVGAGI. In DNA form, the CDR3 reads TGTGCCAGCAGTTACTCGGGACAGGGAATTTGGGGCTACACCTTC. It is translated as CASSYSGQGIWGYTF.

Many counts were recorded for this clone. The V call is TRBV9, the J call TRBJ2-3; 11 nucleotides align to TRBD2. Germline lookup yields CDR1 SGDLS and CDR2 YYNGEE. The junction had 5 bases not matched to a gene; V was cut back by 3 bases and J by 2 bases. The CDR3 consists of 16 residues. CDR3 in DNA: TGTGCCAGCAGCGACGGACTAGCGGGTAACACAGATACGCAGTATTTT. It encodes CASSDGLAGNTDTQYF.

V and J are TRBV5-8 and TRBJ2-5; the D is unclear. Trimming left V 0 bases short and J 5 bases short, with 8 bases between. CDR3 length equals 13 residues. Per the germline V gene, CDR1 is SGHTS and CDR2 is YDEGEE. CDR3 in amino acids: CASSLDRYETQYF. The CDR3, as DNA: TGTGCCAGCAGCTTGGATAGATACGAGACCCAGTACTTC.

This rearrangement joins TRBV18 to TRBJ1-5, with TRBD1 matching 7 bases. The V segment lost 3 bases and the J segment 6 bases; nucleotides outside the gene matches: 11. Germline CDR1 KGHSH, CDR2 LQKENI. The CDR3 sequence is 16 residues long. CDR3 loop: CASSPSSNRGAQPQHF. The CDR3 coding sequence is TGTGCCAGCTCACCTTCATCTAACAGGGGTGCTCAGCCCCAGCATTTT.

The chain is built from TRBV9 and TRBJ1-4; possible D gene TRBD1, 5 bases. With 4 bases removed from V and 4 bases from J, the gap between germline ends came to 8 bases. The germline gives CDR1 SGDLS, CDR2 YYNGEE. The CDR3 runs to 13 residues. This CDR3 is CASSPGVNEKLFF. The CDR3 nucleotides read TGTGCCAGCAGCCCGGGGGTTAATGAAAAACTGTTTTTT.

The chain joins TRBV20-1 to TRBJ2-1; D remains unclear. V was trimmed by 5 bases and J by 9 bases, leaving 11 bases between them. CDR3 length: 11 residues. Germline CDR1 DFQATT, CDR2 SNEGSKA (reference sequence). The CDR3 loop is CSALRLSEQFF. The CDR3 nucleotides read TGCAGTGCTCTTCGACTTTCTGAGCAGTTCTTC.

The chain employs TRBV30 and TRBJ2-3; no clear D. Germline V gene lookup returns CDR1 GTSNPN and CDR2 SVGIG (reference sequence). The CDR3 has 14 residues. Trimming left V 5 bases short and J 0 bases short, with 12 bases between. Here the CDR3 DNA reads TGTGCCTGGGCGGCAGGTTCTAGCACAGATACGCAGTATTTT. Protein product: CAWAAGSSTDTQYF.

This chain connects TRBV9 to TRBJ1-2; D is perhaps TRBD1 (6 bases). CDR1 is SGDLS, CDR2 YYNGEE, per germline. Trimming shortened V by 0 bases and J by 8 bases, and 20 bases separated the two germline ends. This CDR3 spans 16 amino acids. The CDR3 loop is CASSVAPTGLPRGYTF. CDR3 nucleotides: TGTGCCAGCAGCGTAGCCCCGACAGGTCTCCCCCGGGGCTACACCTTC.

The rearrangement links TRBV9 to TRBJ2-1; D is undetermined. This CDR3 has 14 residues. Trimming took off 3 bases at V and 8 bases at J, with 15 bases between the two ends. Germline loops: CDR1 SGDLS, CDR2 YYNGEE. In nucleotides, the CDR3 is TGTGCCAGCAGCGATGGTAGTTCCCTCCATGAGCAGTTCTTC. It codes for CASSDGSSLHEQFF.

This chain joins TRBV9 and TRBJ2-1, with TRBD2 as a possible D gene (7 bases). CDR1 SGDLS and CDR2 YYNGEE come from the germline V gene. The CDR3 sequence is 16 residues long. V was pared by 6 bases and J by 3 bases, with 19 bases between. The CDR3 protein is CASTPRGAGHYNEQFF. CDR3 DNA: TGTGCCAGCACCCCCCGGGGGGCAGGGCACTACAATGAGCAGTTCTTC.

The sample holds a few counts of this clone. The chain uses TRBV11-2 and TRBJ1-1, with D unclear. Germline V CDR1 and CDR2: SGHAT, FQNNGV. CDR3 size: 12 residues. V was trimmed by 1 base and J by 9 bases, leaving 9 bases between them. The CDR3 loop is CASSLAAGKAFF. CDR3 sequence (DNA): TGTGCCAGCAGCTTAGCCGCGGGGAAAGCTTTCTTT. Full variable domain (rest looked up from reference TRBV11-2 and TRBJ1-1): EAGVAQSPRYKIIEKRQSVAFWCNPISGHATLYWYQQILGQGPKLLIQFQNNGVVDDSQLPKDRFSAERLKGVDSTLKIQPAKLEDSAVYLCASSLAAGKAFFGQGTRLTVV.

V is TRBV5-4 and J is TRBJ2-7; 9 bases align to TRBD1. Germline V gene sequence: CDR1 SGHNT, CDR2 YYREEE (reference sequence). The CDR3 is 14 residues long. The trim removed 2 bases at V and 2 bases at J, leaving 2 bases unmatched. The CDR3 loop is CASSFDRGTYEQYF. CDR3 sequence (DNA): TGTGCCAGCAGCTTCGACAGGGGGACCTACGAGCAGTACTTC.

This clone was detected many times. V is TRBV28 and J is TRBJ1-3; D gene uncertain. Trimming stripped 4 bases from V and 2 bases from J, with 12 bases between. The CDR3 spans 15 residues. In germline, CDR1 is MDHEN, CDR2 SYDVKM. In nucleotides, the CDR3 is TGTGCCAGCAGTTCCGCGGTAGTGACTGGAAACACCATATATTTT. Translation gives CASSSAVVTGNTIYF.

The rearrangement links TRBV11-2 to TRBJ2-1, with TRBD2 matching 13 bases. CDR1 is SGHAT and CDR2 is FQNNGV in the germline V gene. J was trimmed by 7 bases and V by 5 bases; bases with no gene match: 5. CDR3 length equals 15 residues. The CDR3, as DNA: TGTGCCAGCAGCCCTCCGGGACTAGCGGGGAATGAGCAGTTCTTC. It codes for CASSPPGLAGNEQFF.